The source of this TCR beta chain is a study of T cell responses to AZD1222 COVID-19 vaccine. Study-level information: Recipients boosted at about 4 weeks or about 12 weeks are pooled.

There are 12 residues in the CDR3. The V gene's germline CDR1 is SNHLY and CDR2 FYNNEI. J was trimmed by 4 bases and V by 6 bases; bases with no gene match: 0. Generated by immunoSEQ multiplex PCR, the TCRdb table keeps only in-frame clones and is missing some. The table includes under 150,000 clones, roughly 84% detected once. The chain uses TRBV2 and TRBJ1-1, with 9 bases aligning to TRBD1. This clonotype was obtained from an adult in good health. This specimen consisted of peripheral blood, obtained on day 0 of AZD1222 vaccination. The CDR3 here is CASRQGATEAFF. The CDR3 DNA reads as TGTGCCAGCAGACAGGGGGCCACTGAAGCTTTCTTT.